The present TCR beta chain was sequenced within a study of blood T cells in healthy people across ages. Study-wide findings and caveats: A roughly linear fall in TCR beta diversity per million T cells was seen with increasing age. Donor CMV status was unknown, possibly confounding expanded clonotype changes.

This clonotype was seen more than once but under ten times. Its antigen is not known. A sample-barcoded 5' primer and a J-beta primer mix were used in a second PCR of about 7 to 12 cycles. TCRdb passed the 5' RACE reads through MiXCR, listing each CDR3 protein once. The sample consists of about 650,000 distinct CDR3 sequences, approximately 30% of them appearing once. The CDR3 sequence is 14 residues long. Germline CDR1 is MNHEY and CDR2 is SVGAGI. V lost 5 bases to trimming and J lost 5 bases, with 15 bases between them. The source is a woman older than 75 in good health. The chain joins TRBV6-5 to TRBJ1-2, with D unresolved. Sequencing was carried out using blood. The CDR3 is CASSNGRVGYGYTF. The DNA of the CDR3 is TGTGCCAGCAGTAACGGTCGGGTGGGGTATGGCTACACCTTC.